This T cell receptor beta chain was sequenced in a study of blood T cell repertoires in COVID-19. Trimming took 5 bases from V and 3 from J; bases not matched to a gene: 4. The CDR3 runs to 14 residues. Germline V gene sequence: CDR1 SGHTA, CDR2 FQGTGA. As originally analysed: Amplification from reference gene primers served as the basis for estimated nucleated cell counts. Produced via immunoSEQ multiplex PCR; TCRdb's table is partial and in-frame only. The DNA gave D and trimming, while V, J and clone size come from that table. The sample includes some 70,000 clones, about four fifths of them seen just once.

This receptor was taken from a woman between 65 and 79 years old with acute or convalescent COVID-19. The genes are TRBV7-3 and TRBJ2-1, with TRBD2 matching 7 bases. What was sequenced was peripheral blood. CDR3 in DNA: TGTGCCAGCAGCCAATCGGGGGGCTACAATGAGCAGTTCTTC. This codes for CASSQSGGYNEQFF.